The 15 T cell receptor beta chains below were found in one sample sequenced in a study of tumor-infiltrating lymphocytes in primary liver carcinoma. The input was approximately 500 ng total RNA; TCR beta cDNA was made from it with a constant-region primer. Sequencing libraries for TCR beta derived from three nested multiplex PCR rounds that used slightly modified ARM-PCR. The first two PCR rounds, roughly 11 cycles each, used TRBV1-TRBV30 forward primers and a C-beta reverse primer. TCRdb independently ran MiXCR on the multiplex PCR reads; one entry per CDR3 protein. The sample lists more than 95,000 distinct CDR3 sequences, around 84% occurring once. Unsorted bulk tissue of about 19-33 mg yielded co-extracted RNA and DNA. Sequencing was carried out using liver tumor tissue from sampling region 3. Subset reported: tumor region T3, left-lateral pole. All receptors come from a man aged 35 to 55 with primary liver carcinoma and hepatitis B virus infection.

In the case of this clonotype: One end of the junction fails to match germline, which may point to a read error. The rearrangement links TRBV12-3 or TRBV12-4 to TRBJ2-7; maybe TRBD1 (6 bases). The length of the CDR3 is 15 residues. The CDR3 coding sequence is TGTGTCAGCAGGCCTGGACAGAAGGGGTGCCACGAGCAGTACTTC. This encodes CVSRPGQKGCHEQYF.

With respect to this clonotype: At one of its ends the junction is not consistent with the germline gene, which may arise from a read error. V and J are TRBV29-1 and TRBJ2-3, with D possibly being TRBD1 (7 bases). Germline V CDR1 and CDR2: SQVTM, ANQGSEA. The length of the CDR3 is 15 residues. The CDR3, as DNA: TGCAGCGTTGAGTTGCGGGACAGTGGAACTGATAGGCAGTATTTT. Amino acids: CSVELRDSGTDRQYF.

In the case of this clonotype: This CDR3 fails to terminate in the conserved phenylalanine or tryptophan, so it likely reflects a read error. Because the CDR3's place on the DNA is in doubt, the DNA is left out and the CDR3 is given as listed by TCRdb. This chain connects TRBV29-1 to TRBJ1-1; TRBD1 is the table's D call, not checked against the DNA. Germline V gene sequence: CDR1 SQVTM, CDR2 ANQGSEA. The CDR3 sequence runs 14 residues, both termini included. This CDR3 is CSVEGWTGGTETFL.

The V gene is TRBV19, the J gene TRBJ1-1; no clear D. V lost 10 bases, J lost 6 bases, and 24 bases lay in between. Germline V gene sequence: CDR1 LNHDA, CDR2 SQIVND (reference sequence). CDR3 length: 15 amino acids. Here the CDR3 reads CATCLMVPCDSEAFF. The CDR3, as DNA: TGTGCCACCTGCCTTATGGTACCCTGCGACTCTGAAGCTTTCTTT.

This clonotype was observed a few times. Germline is not matched at one junction end, which may reflect a read error. The chain links TRBV10-2 to TRBJ2-7; D call uncertain. CDR1 and CDR2 from the germline V gene are WSHSY and SAAADI. This CDR3 region has 12 residues. The CDR3 DNA is TGCGCCAGCAGTATCGCGGTGGGTGAGCAATACTTC. It yields the protein CASSIAVGEQYF.

The CDR3 here is CASSWLEDITDTQYF. As DNA, the CDR3 is TGTGCCAGCAGTTGGCTAGAGGATATCACAGATACGCAGTATTTT. The chain employs TRBV28 and TRBJ2-3; D gene unclear. The CDR3 runs to 15 residues. V lost 4 bases and J lost 2, with 13 bases in between. Germline V gene lookup returns CDR1 MDHEN and CDR2 SYDVKM.

About this clonotype itself: Here the CDR3 omits its conserved ending phenylalanine or tryptophan, so a read error is the likely source. This sequence joins TRBV5-1 and TRBJ2-5, with a possible D match to TRBD2 (6 bases). The J call is uncertain, as TRBJ2-1 better fits the DNA end. Per the germline V gene, CDR1 is SGHRS and CDR2 is YFSETQ. The CDR3 runs to 15 residues. DNA of the CDR3: TGTGCCAGCAGAGTGGGGGGAGACTCCTACAATGAGCAGTTCTAC. Translation: CASRVGGDSYNEQFY.

Worth noting for this clonotype: The conserved phenylalanine or tryptophan normally closing the CDR3 is absent here, so this likely arose from a read error. The genes are TRBV28 and TRBJ2-7; TRBD2 aligns across 8 bases. The V segment lost 5 bases and the J segment 4 bases; nucleotides outside the gene matches: 7. This CDR3 has 14 amino acids. Germline CDR1 is MDHEN and CDR2 is SYDVKM. CDR3: CASSRGGLHYEQYS. CDR3 coding DNA: TGTGCCAGCAGTCGGGGGGGACTACATTACGAGCAGTACTCA.

This chain joins TRBV19 and TRBJ1-4; D uncertain. V shed 5 bases and J shed 0 bases, with 13 bases lying between them. The germline CDR1 and CDR2 sequences are LNHDA and SQIVND (reference sequence). This CDR3 has 16 amino acids. The CDR3 DNA reads TGTGCCAGTAGTCCCGCTGACACTTCAACTAATGAAAAACTGTTTTTT. It translates to CASSPADTSTNEKLFF.

For this clonotype: This may come from a read error, since a much larger clone is one base off. V usage is TRBV28 and J usage is TRBJ1-2, with TRBD1 as a possible D gene (5 bases). The germline CDR1 and CDR2 sequences are MDHEN and SYDVKM. V lost 7 bases to trimming and J lost 4 bases, with 13 bases between them. This CDR3 is 13 amino acids long. The CDR3 region has the DNA TGTGCCAGCATTTTTGGGGGGGGCTATGGCTACACCTTC. Protein product: CASIFGGGYGYTF.

This clonotype was detected only a few times. At one of its ends the junction is not consistent with the germline gene, which may arise from a read error. This sequence joins TRBV29-1 and TRBJ2-5; TRBD2 is a possible D gene (6 bases). Per the germline V gene, CDR1 is SQVTM and CDR2 is ANQGSEA. The CDR3 is made up of 14 amino acids. CDR3 sequence reads: CSVVTRGDQETQYF. The CDR3 region has the DNA TGCAGCGTTGTGACTAGGGGTGACCAAGAGACCCAGTATTTC.

Of note for this clonotype: Germline is not matched at one junction end, which may reflect a read error. This sequence joins TRBV11-2 and TRBJ2-5; a weak D match, TRBD2 (6 bases). The V gene's germline CDR1 is SGHAT and CDR2 FQNNGV. The CDR3 contains 15 residues. DNA for the CDR3: TGTGCCAGTAGCTTAGGGGCTAGCGTACAAGAGACACAGTACTTC. Translation gives CASSLGASVQETQYF.

This chain uses TRBV18 with TRBJ2-6; 8 positions agree with TRBD2. Per germline, CDR1 KGHSH and CDR2 LQKENI. The CDR3 has 20 residues. The junction had 18 bases not matched to a gene; V was cut back by 6 bases and J by 2 bases. CDR3 bases: TGTGCCAGCTCCACCGCTATAAGCGGGAGCTTGGTACCTGGGGCCAACGTCCTGACTTTC. Its protein is CASSTAISGSLVPGANVLTF. Full variable domain (outside the CDR3, taken from reference TRBV18 and TRBJ2-6): NAGVMQNPRHLVRRRGQEARLRCSPMKGHSHVYWYRQLPEEGLKFMVYLQKENIIDESGMPKERFSAEFPKEGPSILRIQQVVRGDSAAYFCASSTAISGSLVPGANVLTFGAGSRLTVL.

In this sample, this clonotype turned up once. This likely comes from a read error, as the CDR3 has no conserved phenylalanine or tryptophan at its end. J is TRBJ2-2 and V is TRBV29-1; 7 bases match TRBD2. Germline-derived CDR1 and CDR2 are SQVTM and ANQGSEA. The CDR3 covers 15 residues. Trimming at V came to 4 bases and at J to 0 bases, leaving 5 bases not matched to a gene. The CDR3 protein is CSVGTSTANTGELFS. CDR3 nucleotides: TGCAGCGTTGGGACTAGTACGGCGAACACCGGGGAGCTGTTTTCT.

A word on this clonotype: One junction end disagrees with the germline gene, perhaps due to a read error. The chain links TRBV5-1 to TRBJ2-3; D not certain. CDR3 length: 15 residues. Germline V gene lookup returns CDR1 SGHRS and CDR2 YFSETQ. As DNA, the CDR3 is TGTGTCAGCAGCTTGGCCAGCGCCAGCACAGATACGCAGTATTTT. Translation: CVSSLASASTDTQYF.